The 30 T cell receptor beta chains below were found in one sample sequenced in a study of T cell responses to AZD1222 COVID-19 vaccine. TCRdb keeps only in-frame clones here, not all; method: immunoSEQ multiplex PCR. This table holds some 96,000 clones, 89% found once. Here the sequenced sample was peripheral blood, taken on day 0 of AZD1222 vaccination. Source of these receptors: an adult in good health.

The chain recombines TRBV6-5 with TRBJ2-2; D is possibly TRBD1 (6 bases). Trimming took off 6 bases at V and 3 bases at J, with 14 bases between the two ends. This CDR3 has 15 amino acids. CDR1 and CDR2 (germline): MNHEY, SVGAGI. The DNA of the CDR3 is TGTGCCAGCAGAACCGGGACACTGGACACCGGGGAGCTGTTTTTT. It specifies CASRTGTLDTGELFF.

This sequence joins TRBV28 and TRBJ1-1; D is possibly TRBD1 (6 bases). Between the trimmed V and J ends, which lost 6 bases and 1 base, there was a span of 9 bases. The CDR3 is 13 amino acids. Germline V gene lookup returns CDR1 MDHEN and CDR2 SYDVKM. CDR3 amino acids: CASSPGQNTEAFF. CDR3 DNA sequence: TGTGCCAGCAGCCCGGGACAGAACACTGAAGCTTTCTTT.

The CDR3 nucleotides read TGCGCCAGCAGCTTGTGGGGGGTAATGAACACTGAAGCTTTCTTT. Translation: CASSLWGVMNTEAFF. J is TRBJ1-1 and V is TRBV5-1; weak D call: TRBD1 (5 bases). Germline V gives CDR1 SGHRS, CDR2 YFSETQ. The CDR3 contains 15 residues. The germline V and J ends were trimmed by 1 base and 0 bases, with 10 bases remaining between them.

The CDR3 DNA reads as TGCGCCAGCAGCACCGGGAGTTTCATACGGAGCACCGGGGAGCTGTTTTTT. It codes for CASSTGSFIRSTGELFF. The chain links TRBV5-1 to TRBJ2-2; D perhaps matches TRBD2 (6 bases). Germline V gene lookup returns CDR1 SGHRS and CDR2 YFSETQ. The CDR3 has 17 residues. Trimming took 4 bases from V and 4 from J, leaving 20 bases between them.

This chain links TRBV29-1 with TRBJ2-3, with D possibly being TRBD1 or TRBD2 (5 bases each). V was pared by 6 bases and J by 2 bases, with 9 bases between. The germline CDR1 and CDR2 sequences are SQVTM and ANQGSEA. The CDR3 totals 12 residues. The DNA for the CDR3 is TGCAGCGTGGACGGGGCCACAGATACGCAGTATTTT. This translates into CSVDGATDTQYF.

This clone was detected only a few times. This chain uses TRBV6-6 with TRBJ1-2; unclear D gene. V lost 7 bases to trimming and J lost 0 bases, with 15 bases between them. The germline gives CDR1 MNHNY, CDR2 SVGAGI (reference sequence). This CDR3 comprises 15 residues. The CDR3 coding sequence is TGTGCCAGCAAGGCGAAGTCCCTTTCTAACTATGGCTACACCTTC. Encoded protein: CASKAKSLSNYGYTF.

The chain employs TRBV11-2 and TRBJ2-3, with D unresolved. The CDR3 is 12 residues long. Germline V lookup: CDR1 SGHAT, CDR2 FQNNGV. V lost 6 bases, J lost 4 bases, and 8 bases lay in between. The CDR3 bases are TGTGCCAGCAGTCAGGTTTCAGATACGCAGTATTTT. Translation gives CASSQVSDTQYF.

V and J are TRBV4-2 and TRBJ2-2; D unresolved. The V and J ends lost 3 bases and 0 bases respectively, with 17 bases between them. The CDR3 has 18 residues. CDR1 is LGHNA, CDR2 YNFKEQ, per germline. Here the CDR3 DNA reads TGTGCCAGCAGCCAGACGGACCTCTCTGTGACGAACACCGGGGAGCTGTTTTTT. Protein: CASSQTDLSVTNTGELFF.

The CDR3 DNA sequence: TGTGCCAGCAGCGTGGGTGTCTCTGGAAACACCATATATTTT. Translated, it gives CASSVGVSGNTIYF. The rearrangement links TRBV6-5 to TRBJ1-3; no definite D call. The CDR3 loop spans 14 amino acids. Trimming cost V 6 bases and J 0 bases, with 9 bases left between them. CDR1 and CDR2 from the germline V gene are MNHEY and SVGAGI.

The chain combines TRBV7-9 with TRBJ1-1; no firm D call. Germline CDR1 SEHNR, CDR2 FQNEAQ (reference sequence). CDR3 length equals 14 residues. V lost 1 base to trimming and J lost 6 bases, with 12 bases between them. CDR3 amino acids: CASSLVPGRPEAFF. The DNA for the CDR3 is TGTGCCAGCAGCTTAGTCCCTGGGAGGCCTGAAGCTTTCTTT.

This clone is judged medium-sized. The chain employs TRBV7-3 and TRBJ2-1; 9 bases agree with TRBD2. CDR1 and CDR2 from the germline V gene are SGHTA and FQGTGA. The CDR3 length is 16 residues. The ends lost 1 base at V and 4 bases at J; junction bases unmatched: 5. The CDR3 DNA reads TGTGCCAGCAGCTTAATAGTTAGCGGGGGATACAATGAGCAGTTCTTC. Translation: CASSLIVSGGYNEQFF.

The chain joins TRBV19 to TRBJ2-1; a weak D match, TRBD1 (5 bases). CDR1 is LNHDA and CDR2 is SQIVND in the germline V gene (reference sequence). CDR3 size: 13 residues. Trimming removed 0 bases from V and 5 bases from J, with 5 bases in between. The CDR3 sequence: CASSIDRDNEQFF. Here the CDR3 DNA reads TGTGCCAGTAGTATAGACAGGGACAATGAGCAGTTCTTC.

The DNA of the CDR3 is TGTGCCATCAGTGAACACCGGGATCGGACTAGCGGGAGAAACACCGGGGAGCTGTTTTTT. Translated, it gives CAISEHRDRTSGRNTGELFF. The chain employs TRBV10-3 and TRBJ2-2; 13 bases align to TRBD2. This CDR3 comprises 20 residues. From germline, CDR1 is ENHRY and CDR2 SYGVKD. V lost 3 bases to trimming and J lost 2 bases; unmatched junction nucleotides: 12.

The genes are TRBV5-1 and TRBJ1-3; TRBD1 is a possible D gene (5 bases). Germline V CDR1 and CDR2: SGHRS, YFSETQ. V shed 4 bases and J shed 2 bases, with 10 bases lying between them. The CDR3 has 14 residues. CDR3 in DNA: TGCGCCAGCAGCCCCGGGACTCCTGGAAACACCATATATTTT. Amino acids: CASSPGTPGNTIYF.

The chain uses TRBV7-2 and TRBJ1-2; the D is unclear. The CDR3 totals 15 residues. The V gene lost 5 bases and the J gene lost 2 bases, with 15 bases spanning the gap. In germline, CDR1 is SGHTA, CDR2 FQGNSA. The CDR3 region is CASSPERESNYGYTF. The CDR3 region has the DNA TGTGCCAGCAGCCCGGAGAGGGAATCAAACTATGGCTACACCTTC.

The J gene is TRBJ2-7, the V gene TRBV6-2 or TRBV6-3, with 8 bases lining up with TRBD2. Germline V gene lookup returns CDR1 MNHEY and CDR2 SVGEGT. The CDR3 has 15 residues. J was trimmed by 3 bases and V by 2 bases; bases with no gene match: 6. The DNA of the CDR3 is TGTGCCAGCAGTTACCCCGCGGGGGGATACTACGAGCAGTACTTC. Amino acid sequence: CASSYPAGGYYEQYF.

The chain joins TRBV28 to TRBJ2-5, with 11 bases lining up with TRBD2. The germline V gene has CDR1 MDHEN and CDR2 SYDVKM. The CDR3 contains 15 residues. The J segment lost 3 bases and the V segment lost 4 bases, leaving 4 bases of the junction unmatched. This CDR3 is CASSWGTSGEETQYF. DNA of the CDR3: TGTGCCAGCAGTTGGGGGACTAGCGGAGAAGAGACCCAGTACTTC.

V and J are TRBV30 and TRBJ2-2; maybe TRBD2 (7 bases). Germline CDR1 GTSNPN, CDR2 SVGIG (reference sequence). V was trimmed by 1 base and J by 2 bases, leaving 11 bases between them. CDR3 length: 15 amino acids. This CDR3 is CAWSDGGRNTGELFF. The CDR3 DNA follows: TGTGCCTGGAGTGACGGGGGGCGTAACACCGGGGAGCTGTTTTTT.

This chain joins TRBV6-6 and TRBJ1-2; D is ambiguous. Germline CDR1 is MNHNY and CDR2 is SVGAGI (reference sequence). Trimming left V 4 bases short and J 6 bases short, with 15 bases between. This CDR3 spans 14 amino acids. The CDR3 is CASSFMKGGDGYTF. CDR3 coding DNA: TGTGCCAGCAGTTTCATGAAGGGTGGGGATGGCTACACCTTC.

The CDR3 reads CASSQDGIGGAGRIYGYTF. The CDR3 DNA reads TGTGCCAGCAGCCAAGATGGGATAGGAGGGGCCGGGAGGATCTATGGCTACACCTTC. The chain has TRBV3-1 (or the pseudogene TRBV3-2) and TRBJ1-2, with D possibly being TRBD1 (5 bases). CDR1 is LGHDT, CDR2 YNNKEL, per germline (reference sequence). V lost 0 bases and J 4 bases, leaving 24 bases between the germline ends. This CDR3 spans 19 amino acids.

The rearrangement joins TRBV21-1 to TRBJ1-2; the DNA was not used to check the table's D call, TRBD1. TRBV21-1 is recorded as a pseudogene. This CDR3 is 18 amino acids long. The CDR3 nucleotides read TGTGCCAGCAGCATTCCGGGACATCCGATAATAACTAGCTATGGCTACACCTTC. Protein: CASSIPGHPIITSYGYTF.

The rearrangement links TRBV7-9 to TRBJ2-7, with TRBD1 matching over 7 bases. The germline gives CDR1 SEHNR, CDR2 FQNEAQ (reference sequence). J lost 0 bases, V lost 4 bases, and 12 bases had no gene match. The CDR3 covers 17 residues. CDR3 amino acids: CASSYPSTGVLSYEQYF. CDR3 nucleotides: TGTGCCAGCAGCTACCCCTCTACAGGGGTCCTCTCCTACGAGCAGTACTTC.

The rearrangement joins TRBV4-2 to TRBJ2-1, with TRBD1 identical over 8 bases. This CDR3 contains 15 residues. Per germline, CDR1 LGHNA and CDR2 YNFKEQ. The ends lost 0 bases at V and 5 bases at J; junction bases unmatched: 3. The chain's CDR3 is CASSQDRGRNNEQFF. CDR3 bases: TGTGCCAGCAGCCAAGACAGGGGGCGCAACAATGAGCAGTTCTTC.

This clone was observed a single time. J is TRBJ2-3 and V is TRBV6-2 or TRBV6-3, with TRBD1 matching over 8 bases. The CDR3 loop spans 16 amino acids. Germline V gives CDR1 MNHEY, CDR2 SVGEGT. Trimming took 6 bases from V and 6 from J; bases not matched to a gene: 14. CDR3 sequence reads: CASSPVWQGARDTQYF. The CDR3 DNA is TGTGCCAGCAGCCCCGTATGGCAGGGGGCAAGGGATACGCAGTATTTT.

V and J are TRBV12-5 and TRBJ2-2; the D is unclear. Trimming pared 2 bases from V and 9 bases from J, leaving 22 bases between. The CDR3 has 17 amino acids. Germline loops: CDR1 LGHNT, CDR2 FRNRAP. The CDR3 DNA reads as TGTGCTAGTGGTTTGATAATAAACCGGGTCCGTAGCCGGGAGCTGTTTTTT. Its protein is CASGLIINRVRSRELFF.

V is TRBV5-1 and J is TRBJ2-7; 10 nucleotides line up with TRBD2. This CDR3 has 16 amino acids. J gave up 4 bases and V 4 bases, and 11 bases lay outside the gene matches. Germline loops: CDR1 SGHRS, CDR2 YFSETQ. The CDR3 region is CASSQTSTSGKYEQYF. Here the CDR3 DNA reads TGCGCCAGCAGCCAGACGTCCACTAGCGGGAAGTACGAGCAGTACTTC.

The chain is built from TRBV5-4 and TRBJ1-1, with a weak D call TRBD1 (6 bases). In germline, CDR1 is SGHNT, CDR2 YYREEE (reference sequence). The V end was cut by 4 bases, the J end by 3 bases, with 16 bases between. This CDR3 is built from 15 residues. DNA for the CDR3: TGTGCCAGCAGCCTCCAAACAGGGTACGACACTGAAGCTTTCTTT. Translating it yields CASSLQTGYDTEAFF.

CDR3 protein: CAWSVRWGYTF. CDR3 DNA: TGTGCCTGGAGTGTACGGTGGGGCTACACCTTC. The V call is TRBV30, the J call TRBJ1-2; no clear D gene. With 0 bases removed from V and 8 bases from J, the gap between germline ends came to 7 bases. This CDR3 is 11 amino acids long. Germline V lookup: CDR1 GTSNPN, CDR2 SVGIG (reference sequence).

The chain employs TRBV6-5 and TRBJ1-6, with 7 bases that match TRBD1. Losses at the gene ends were 7 bases for V and 5 bases for J; bases not matched to a gene: 8. Germline V gene sequence: CDR1 MNHEY, CDR2 SVGAGI. This CDR3 has 15 residues. This CDR3 is CASTKQGNDNSPLHF. CDR3 DNA: TGTGCCAGCACCAAACAGGGGAACGATAATTCACCCCTCCACTTT.

The J gene is TRBJ2-7, the V gene TRBV30, with D tentatively TRBD1 or TRBD2 (5 bases each). The CDR3 is 16 residues long. Germline lookup yields CDR1 GTSNPN and CDR2 SVGIG (reference sequence). V lost 2 bases to trimming and J lost 3 bases, with 20 bases between them. The CDR3 region is CAWSLARTLDGYEQYF. In DNA form, the CDR3 reads TGTGCCTGGAGTTTGGCAAGGACACTAGATGGCTACGAGCAGTACTTC.